Below are 13 T cell receptor beta chains sequenced from a single sample in a study of blood T cells in healthy people across ages. Through a sample-barcoded 5' primer and a J-beta primer mix, a second PCR was run for roughly 6 to 11 cycles. TCRdb independently ran MiXCR on the 5' RACE reads; one entry per CDR3 protein. The profile shows about 1.5 million distinct CDR3 sequences, roughly 43% of them singletons. The sample comprised blood. The receptors originated from a woman younger than 30 in good health.

This chain links TRBV6-6 with TRBJ1-4; D uncertain. Trimming left V 5 bases short and J 7 bases short, with 8 bases between. Per germline, CDR1 MNHNY and CDR2 SVGAGI (reference sequence). CDR3 size: 12 residues. CDR3 DNA sequence: TGTGCCAGCAGTCCGGACGCTGAAAAACTGTTTTTT. As protein: CASSPDAEKLFF.

V usage is TRBV6-5 and J usage is TRBJ1-2, with D uncertain. Trimming cost V 6 bases and J 3 bases, with 11 bases left between them. This CDR3 is 13 amino acids long. Looked up from germline, CDR1 is MNHEY and CDR2 is SVGAGI. CDR3 DNA: TGTGCCAGCAGCGCGGGCTTCCACTATGGCTACACCTTC. This gives the protein CASSAGFHYGYTF.

In this sample, this clonotype turned up a few times. The chain recombines TRBV12-3 or TRBV12-4 with TRBJ1-4; tentatively, D is TRBD1 (5 bases). CDR3 length: 16 residues. The germline V and J ends were trimmed by 5 bases and 7 bases, with 20 bases remaining between them. The CDR3 nucleotides read TGTGCCAGCAGTCCGCTTCCTGGCAGGGAAGGTGAAAAACTGTTTTTT. Encoded protein: CASSPLPGREGEKLFF.

The chain employs TRBV9 and TRBJ2-2; 8 nucleotides match TRBD1. From germline, CDR1 is SGDLS and CDR2 YYNGEE. The CDR3 sequence is 17 residues long. V lost 3 bases to trimming and J lost 5 bases; unmatched junction nucleotides: 12. The CDR3 DNA reads as TGTGCCAGCAGCGGACCCGCAGACAGGGGAAGGACCGGGGAGCTGTTTTTT. It translates to CASSGPADRGRTGELFF.

This chain uses TRBV7-8 with TRBJ1-2, with D maybe TRBD1 (5 bases). Looked up from germline, CDR1 is SGHVS and CDR2 is FQNEAQ. This CDR3 is built from 13 residues. Trimming pared 8 bases from V and 5 bases from J, leaving 15 bases between. CDR3 loop: CASGEGPLYGYTF. The CDR3 DNA follows: TGTGCCAGCGGGGAGGGGCCGCTGTATGGCTACACCTTC.

This clonotype was counted between two and nine times. The CDR3 sequence is CASLRTGGNSPLHF. CDR3 nucleotide sequence: TGTGCCAGCCTGAGGACAGGGGGTAATTCACCCCTCCACTTT. This rearrangement joins TRBV25-1 to TRBJ1-6; 10 positions agree with TRBD1. The J segment lost 6 bases and the V segment lost 8 bases, leaving 4 bases of the junction unmatched. Germline-derived CDR1 and CDR2 are MGHDK and SYGVNS. The CDR3 sequence is 14 residues long.

The chain joins TRBV2 to TRBJ1-2; a possible D gene is TRBD1 (5 bases). This CDR3 comprises 14 residues. In germline, CDR1 is SNHLY, CDR2 FYNNEI. V lost 6 bases and J 0 bases, leaving 11 bases between the germline ends. The CDR3 sequence: CASRAGFSNYGYTF. CDR3 sequence (DNA): TGTGCCAGCAGAGCAGGGTTTTCTAACTATGGCTACACCTTC. The whole variable domain, filled in from reference TRBV2 and TRBJ1-2, reads EPEVTQTPSHQVTQMGQEVILRCVPISNHLYFYWYRQILGQKVEFLVSFYNNEISEKSEIFDDQFSVERPDGSNFTLKIRSTKLEDSAMYFCASRAGFSNYGYTFGSGTRLTVV.

This clonotype was observed a few times. The chain is built from TRBV9 and TRBJ2-7; no clear D. The germline V gene encodes CDR1 SGDLS and CDR2 YYNGEE. Trimming pared 0 bases from V and 6 bases from J, leaving 10 bases between. This CDR3 has 13 residues. The CDR3 DNA reads TGTGCCAGCAGCGTAGGAAAAGGGCGCGAGCAGTACTTC. Its protein is CASSVGKGREQYF.

This clonotype came up a few times. The genes are TRBV28 and TRBJ2-1; 9 bases line up with TRBD1. The DNA end is a closer match to TRBJ2-7, so the J assignment may be wrong. Germline V gene lookup returns CDR1 MDHEN and CDR2 SYDVKM. The CDR3 length is 16 residues. CDR3 sequence: CASSPPGQGYYNEQYF. CDR3 nucleotides: TGTGCCAGCAGTCCACCGGGACAGGGCTACTACAATGAGCAGTACTTC.

The J gene is TRBJ1-4, the V gene TRBV7-9; no definite D call. The germline V gene has CDR1 SEHNR and CDR2 FQNEAQ (reference sequence). V dropped 7 bases and J dropped 3 bases, with 9 bases sitting between them. CDR3 length equals 13 residues. The CDR3 nucleotides read TGTGCCAGCACGAGGGAAGCTAATGAAAAACTGTTTTTT. Its protein is CASTREANEKLFF.

This clonotype came up a few times. This chain joins TRBV20-1 and TRBJ1-2, with D hard to call. Trimming removed 3 bases at V and 8 bases at J, with 13 bases between. The germline gives CDR1 DFQATT, CDR2 SNEGSKA (reference sequence). The CDR3 runs 12 residues. As DNA, the CDR3 is TGCAGTGCTAGCTTTCGGAGAGAGGGCTACACCTTC. This codes for CSASFRREGYTF.

The chain is built from TRBV6-5 and TRBJ2-3; perhaps TRBD2 as D (6 bases). CDR3 length: 15 residues. Trimming removed 5 bases at V and 1 base at J, with 13 bases between. Germline-derived CDR1 and CDR2 are MNHEY and SVGAGI. The CDR3 DNA follows: TGTGCCAGCAGTAACCAGGGACTTCGCACAGATACGCAGTATTTT. Translating gives CASSNQGLRTDTQYF.

The sample holds a few counts of this clonotype. The chain's CDR3 is CASSFIETRREQYF. The CDR3, as DNA: TGTGCCAGCAGCTTTATAGAGACCCGGCGCGAGCAGTACTTC. The chain joins TRBV7-8 to TRBJ2-7; D unresolved. The CDR3 is made up of 14 amino acids. The ends were cut back, 3 bases at V and 6 bases at J, with 15 bases in the middle. Germline CDR1 is SGHVS and CDR2 is FQNEAQ.